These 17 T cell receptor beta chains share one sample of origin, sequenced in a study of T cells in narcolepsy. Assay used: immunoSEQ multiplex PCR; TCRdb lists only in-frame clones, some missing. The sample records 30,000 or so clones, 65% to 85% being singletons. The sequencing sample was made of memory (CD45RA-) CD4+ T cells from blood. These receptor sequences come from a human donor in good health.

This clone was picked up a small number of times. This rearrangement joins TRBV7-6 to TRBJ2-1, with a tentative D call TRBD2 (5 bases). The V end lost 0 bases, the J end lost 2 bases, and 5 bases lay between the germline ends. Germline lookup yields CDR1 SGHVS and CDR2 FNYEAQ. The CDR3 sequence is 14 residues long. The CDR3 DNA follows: TGTGCCAGCAGCTTAGCGGGAGCCTACAATGAGCAGTTCTTC. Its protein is CASSLAGAYNEQFF. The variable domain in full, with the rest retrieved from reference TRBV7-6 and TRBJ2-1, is GAGVSQSPRYKVTKRGQDVALRCDPISGHVSLYWYRQALGQGPEFLTYFNYEAQQDKSGLPNDRFSAERPEGSISTLTIQRTEQRDSAMYRCASSLAGAYNEQFFGPGTRLTVL.

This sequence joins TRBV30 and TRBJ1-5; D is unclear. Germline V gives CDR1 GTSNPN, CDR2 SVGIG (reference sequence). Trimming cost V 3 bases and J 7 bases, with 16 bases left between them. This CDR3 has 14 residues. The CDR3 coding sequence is TGTGCCTGGAGCCCACGACTAGGTGGGCAGCCCCAGCATTTT. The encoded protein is CAWSPRLGGQPQHF. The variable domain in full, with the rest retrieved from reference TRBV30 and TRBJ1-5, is SQTIHQWPATLVQPVGSPLSLECTVEGTSNPNLYWYRQAAGRGLQLLFYSVGIGQISSEVPQNLSASRPQDRQFILSSKKLLLSDSGFYLCAWSPRLGGQPQHFGDGTRLSIL.

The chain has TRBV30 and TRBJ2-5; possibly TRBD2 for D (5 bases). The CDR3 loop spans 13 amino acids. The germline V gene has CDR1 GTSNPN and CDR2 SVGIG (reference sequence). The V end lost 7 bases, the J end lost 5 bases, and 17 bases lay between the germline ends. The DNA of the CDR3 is TGTGCCTATAGCCGCCGGGGAGAGGAGACCCAGTACTTC. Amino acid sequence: CAYSRRGEETQYF.

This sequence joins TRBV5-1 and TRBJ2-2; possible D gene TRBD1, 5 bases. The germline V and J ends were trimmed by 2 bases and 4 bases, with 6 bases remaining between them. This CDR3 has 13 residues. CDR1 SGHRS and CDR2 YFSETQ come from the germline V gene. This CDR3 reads CASSFTGTGELFF. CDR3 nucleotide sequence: TGCGCCAGCAGCTTCACAGGCACCGGGGAGCTGTTTTTT.

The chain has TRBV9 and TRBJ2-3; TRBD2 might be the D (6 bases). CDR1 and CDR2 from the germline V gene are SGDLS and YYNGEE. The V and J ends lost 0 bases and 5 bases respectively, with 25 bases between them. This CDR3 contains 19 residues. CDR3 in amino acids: CASSVADGSRHSPVDTQYF. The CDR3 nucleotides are TGTGCCAGCAGCGTAGCTGACGGGAGCAGGCATAGTCCCGTAGATACGCAGTATTTT. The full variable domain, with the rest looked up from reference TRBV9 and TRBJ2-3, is DSGVTQTPKHLITATGQRVTLRCSPRSGDLSVYWYQQSLDQGLQFLIQYYNGEERAKGNILERFSAQQFPDLHSELNLSSLELGDSALYFCASSVADGSRHSPVDTQYFGPGTRLTVL.

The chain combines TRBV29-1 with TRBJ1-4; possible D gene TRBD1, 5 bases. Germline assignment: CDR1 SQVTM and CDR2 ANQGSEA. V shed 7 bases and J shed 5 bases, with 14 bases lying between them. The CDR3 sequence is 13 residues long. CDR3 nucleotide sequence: TGCAGCGGAGGGGCAGACCGAAATGAAAAACTGTTTTTT. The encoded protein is CSGGADRNEKLFF.

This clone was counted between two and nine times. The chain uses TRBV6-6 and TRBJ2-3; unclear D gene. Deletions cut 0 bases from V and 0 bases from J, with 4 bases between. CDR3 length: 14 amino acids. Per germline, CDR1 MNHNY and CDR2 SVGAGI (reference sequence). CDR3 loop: CASSYSLSTDTQYF. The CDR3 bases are TGTGCCAGCAGTTACTCGCTGAGCACAGATACGCAGTATTTT.

The CDR3 sequence: CASSPPRQGPLADTQYF. The CDR3 nucleotides are TGTGCCAGCTCACCACCCAGGCAGGGGCCTTTGGCAGATACGCAGTATTTT. V gene TRBV18 combines with J gene TRBJ2-3; weak D call: TRBD1 (6 bases). The CDR3 runs to 17 residues. Per the germline V gene, CDR1 is KGHSH and CDR2 is LQKENI. Trimming stripped 0 bases from V and 4 bases from J, with 17 bases between.

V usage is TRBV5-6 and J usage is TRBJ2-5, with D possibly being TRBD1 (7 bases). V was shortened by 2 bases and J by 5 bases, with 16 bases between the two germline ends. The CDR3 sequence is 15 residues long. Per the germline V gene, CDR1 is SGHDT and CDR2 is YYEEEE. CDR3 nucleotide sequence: TGTGCCAGCAGCTTCCCGACAGGGAGGACGGAGACCCAGTACTTC. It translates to CASSFPTGRTETQYF.

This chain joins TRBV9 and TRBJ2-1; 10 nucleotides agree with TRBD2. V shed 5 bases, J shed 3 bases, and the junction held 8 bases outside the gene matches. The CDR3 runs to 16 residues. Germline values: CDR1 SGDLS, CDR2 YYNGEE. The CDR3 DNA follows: TGTGCCAGCAGTTATACCGGGACTAGCGACTACAATGAGCAGTTCTTC. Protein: CASSYTGTSDYNEQFF.

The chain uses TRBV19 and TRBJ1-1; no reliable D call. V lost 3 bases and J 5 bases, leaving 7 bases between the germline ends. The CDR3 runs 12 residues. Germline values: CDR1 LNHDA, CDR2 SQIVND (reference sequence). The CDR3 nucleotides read TGTGCCAGTAGTATTTTACAAACTGAAGCTTTCTTT. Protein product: CASSILQTEAFF.

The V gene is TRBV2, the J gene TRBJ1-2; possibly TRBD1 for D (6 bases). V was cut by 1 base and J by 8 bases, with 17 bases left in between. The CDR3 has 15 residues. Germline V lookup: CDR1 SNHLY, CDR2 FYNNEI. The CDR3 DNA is TGTGCCAGCAGTGAAGTAGGGCGGGGGCAGGGCGGCTACACCTTC. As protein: CASSEVGRGQGGYTF.

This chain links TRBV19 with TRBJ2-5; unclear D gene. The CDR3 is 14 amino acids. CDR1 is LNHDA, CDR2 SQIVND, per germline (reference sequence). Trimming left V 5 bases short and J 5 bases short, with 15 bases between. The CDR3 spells CASSHGSRRETQYF. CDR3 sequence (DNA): TGTGCCAGTAGTCACGGGTCCAGGCGGGAGACCCAGTACTTC. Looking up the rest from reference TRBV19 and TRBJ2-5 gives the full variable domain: DGGITQSPKYLFRKEGQNVTLSCEQNLNHDAMYWYRQDPGQGLRLIYYSQIVNDFQKGDIAEGYSVSREKKESFPLTVTSAQKNPTAFYLCASSHGSRRETQYFGPGTRLLVL.

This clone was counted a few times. CDR3 residues: CASTQGPGYEQYF. CDR3 in DNA: TGTGCCAGCACCCAAGGTCCAGGGTACGAGCAGTACTTC. The chain employs TRBV11-3 and TRBJ2-7, with a weak D call TRBD1 (5 bases). The V gene lost 7 bases and the J gene lost 4 bases, with 14 bases spanning the gap. CDR1 and CDR2 (germline): SGHNT, YENEEA. The CDR3 loop spans 13 amino acids.

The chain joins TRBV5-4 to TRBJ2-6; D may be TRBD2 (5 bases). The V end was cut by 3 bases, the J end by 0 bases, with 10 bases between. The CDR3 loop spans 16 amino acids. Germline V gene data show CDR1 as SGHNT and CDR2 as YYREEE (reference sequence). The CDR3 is CASSWRRSSGANVLTF. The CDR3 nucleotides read TGTGCCAGCAGCTGGAGGAGAAGCTCTGGGGCCAACGTCCTGACTTTC.

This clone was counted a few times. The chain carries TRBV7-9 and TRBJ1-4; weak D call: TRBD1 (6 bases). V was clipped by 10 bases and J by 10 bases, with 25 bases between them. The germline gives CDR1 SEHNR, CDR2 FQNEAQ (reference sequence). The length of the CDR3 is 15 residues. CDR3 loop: CATTQPPGQLAKLFF. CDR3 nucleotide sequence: TGTGCCACCACCCAACCCCCCGGACAGTTAGCAAAACTGTTTTTT. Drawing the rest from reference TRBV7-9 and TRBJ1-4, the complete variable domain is DTGVSQNPRHKITKRGQNVTFRCDPISEHNRLYWYRQTLGQGPEFLTYFQNEAQLEKSRLLSDRFSAERPKGSFSTLEIQRTEQGDSAMYLCATTQPPGQLAKLFFGSGTQLSVL.

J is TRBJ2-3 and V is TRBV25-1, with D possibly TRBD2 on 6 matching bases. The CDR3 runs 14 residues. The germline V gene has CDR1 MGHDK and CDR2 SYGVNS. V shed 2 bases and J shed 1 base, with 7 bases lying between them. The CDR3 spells CASSEQRGTDTQYF. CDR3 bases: TGTGCCAGCAGTGAACAGCGGGGCACAGATACGCAGTATTTT.